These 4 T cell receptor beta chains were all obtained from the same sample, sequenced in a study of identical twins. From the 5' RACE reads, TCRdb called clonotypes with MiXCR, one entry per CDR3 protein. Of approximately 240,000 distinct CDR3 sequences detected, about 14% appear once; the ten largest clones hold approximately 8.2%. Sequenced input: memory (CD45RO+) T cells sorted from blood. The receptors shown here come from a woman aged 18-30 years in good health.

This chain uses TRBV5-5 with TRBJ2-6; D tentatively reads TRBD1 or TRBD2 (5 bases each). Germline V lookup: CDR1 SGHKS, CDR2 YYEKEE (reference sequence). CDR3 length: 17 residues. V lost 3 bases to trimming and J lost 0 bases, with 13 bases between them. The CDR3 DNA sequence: TGTGCCAGCAGCTCCGGGACGTCCAACTCTGGGGCCAACGTCCTGACTTTC. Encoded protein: CASSSGTSNSGANVLTF.

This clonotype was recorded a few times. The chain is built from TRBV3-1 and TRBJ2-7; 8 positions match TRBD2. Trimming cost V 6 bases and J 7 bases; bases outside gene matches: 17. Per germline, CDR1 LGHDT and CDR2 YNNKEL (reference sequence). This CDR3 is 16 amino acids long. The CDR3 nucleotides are TGTGCCAGCAGGCTGCGTGCGGGGGGCCTTATAGGTGAGCAGTACTTC. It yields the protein CASRLRAGGLIGEQYF.

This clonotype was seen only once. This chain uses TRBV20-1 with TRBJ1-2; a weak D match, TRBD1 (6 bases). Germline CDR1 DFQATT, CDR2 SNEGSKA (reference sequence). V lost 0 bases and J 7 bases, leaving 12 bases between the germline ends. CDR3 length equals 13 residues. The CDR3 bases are TGCAGTGCTAGAGATCCGGGGGCGATTGGCTACACCTTC. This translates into CSARDPGAIGYTF.

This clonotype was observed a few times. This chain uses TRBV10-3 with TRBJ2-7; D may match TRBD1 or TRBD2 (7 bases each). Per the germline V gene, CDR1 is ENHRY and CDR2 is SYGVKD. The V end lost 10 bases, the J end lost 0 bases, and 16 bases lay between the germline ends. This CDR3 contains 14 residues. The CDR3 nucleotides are TGTGCCACCGACCAGGGGGGGAGCTCCTACGAGCAGTACTTC. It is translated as CATDQGGSSYEQYF.